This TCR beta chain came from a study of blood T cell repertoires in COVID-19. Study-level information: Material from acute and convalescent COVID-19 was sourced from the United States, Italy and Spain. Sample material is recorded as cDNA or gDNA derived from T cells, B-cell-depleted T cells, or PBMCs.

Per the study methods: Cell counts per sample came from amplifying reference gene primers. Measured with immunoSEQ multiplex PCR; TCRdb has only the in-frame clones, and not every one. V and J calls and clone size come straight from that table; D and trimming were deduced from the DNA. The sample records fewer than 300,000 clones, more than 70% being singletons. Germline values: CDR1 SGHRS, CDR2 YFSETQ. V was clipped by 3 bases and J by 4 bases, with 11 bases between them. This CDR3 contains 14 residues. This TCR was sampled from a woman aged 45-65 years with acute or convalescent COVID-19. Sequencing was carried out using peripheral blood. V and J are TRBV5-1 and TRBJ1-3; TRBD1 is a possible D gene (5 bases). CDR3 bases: TGCGCCAGCAGCTGGGCGGGGGACGGAAACACCATATATTTT. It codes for CASSWAGDGNTIYF.